This passage covers 12 T cell receptor beta chains from one sample sequenced in a study of T cell changes during pregnancy in multiple sclerosis. TCRdb's copy holds only in-frame clones and misses some; the assay was immunoSEQ multiplex PCR. The sample holds tens of thousands of clones; 92% are singletons and the top ten take roughly 13%. This material consisted of CD8+ T cells from peripheral blood mononuclear cells, taken in the first trimester of pregnancy. The receptor set was obtained from a female donor with multiple sclerosis, enrolled in a pregnancy study.

V usage is TRBV5-1 and J usage is TRBJ2-7; TRBD1 matches at 10 bases. Germline V lookup: CDR1 SGHRS, CDR2 YFSETQ. This CDR3 contains 12 residues. V was pared by 3 bases and J by 6 bases, with 0 bases of the junction left unmatched. For the CDR3, the DNA is TGCGCCAGCAGCTGGACAGGGGGCGAGCAGTACTTC. Translating it yields CASSWTGGEQYF.

The V gene is TRBV21-1, the J gene TRBJ1-6; TRBD1 is taken as the D call from the table, unchecked against the DNA. TRBV21-1 is flagged as a pseudogene. The CDR3 spans 15 residues. In DNA form, the CDR3 reads TGTGCCAGCAACGGACAGGGAGGAGGAAATTCACCCCTCCACTTT. Amino acids: CASNGQGGGNSPLHF.

The J gene is TRBJ2-5, the V gene TRBV29-1, with a weak D call TRBD1 (5 bases). The J call is uncertain, as TRBJ2-7 better fits the DNA end. Germline lookup yields CDR1 SQVTM and CDR2 ANQGSEA. The CDR3 loop spans 12 amino acids. For the CDR3, the DNA is TGCAGCGCCCAGGGCCAGGGCGGCGAGCAGTACTTC. This translates into CSAQGQGGEQYF.

In nucleotides, the CDR3 is TGTGCCTGGAGTGAACCCCCGACAGGGCGGGCTGAAGCTTTCTTT. Translated, it gives CAWSEPPTGRAEAFF. The V and J genes are TRBV30 and TRBJ1-1, with TRBD1 matching 7 bases. The CDR3 spans 15 residues. Germline V gives CDR1 GTSNPN, CDR2 SVGIG (reference sequence). Trimming cost V 1 base and J 6 bases; bases outside gene matches: 11.

In nucleotides, the CDR3 is TGTGCCAGCAGTGAAAGCCCGACAGGGAACACTGAAGCTTTCTTT. It specifies CASSESPTGNTEAFF. The V and J genes are TRBV2 and TRBJ1-1; D might be TRBD1 (6 bases). The V end was cut by 2 bases, the J end by 1 base, with 11 bases between. Germline lookup yields CDR1 SNHLY and CDR2 FYNNEI. The CDR3 runs 15 residues.

This clone was seen just once. The V call is TRBV27, the J call TRBJ2-7, with D perhaps TRBD1 (6 bases). Germline CDR1 is MNHEY and CDR2 is SMNVEV (reference sequence). The CDR3 is 14 amino acids. V lost 4 bases, J lost 2 bases, and 12 bases lay in between. The CDR3 sequence is CASSWAGATYEQYF. CDR3 in DNA: TGTGCCAGCAGTTGGGCAGGGGCTACCTACGAGCAGTACTTC.

J is TRBJ2-1 and V is TRBV4-1, with 11 bases matching TRBD1. Germline V gives CDR1 MGHRA, CDR2 YSYEKL. This CDR3 has 15 residues. With V trimmed by 4 bases and J by 8 bases, 7 bases remained unmatched. The chain's CDR3 is CASSLRDRGVDEQFF. CDR3 DNA sequence: TGCGCCAGCAGCCTAAGGGACAGGGGGGTCGATGAGCAGTTCTTC.

The CDR3 sequence is CASSPGRGGTYEQYF. The CDR3 nucleotides read TGTGCCAGCAGCCCGGGGCGGGGGGGTACCTACGAGCAGTACTTC. The rearrangement uses TRBV7-9 and TRBJ2-7; 9 positions agree with TRBD2. Per the germline V gene, CDR1 is SEHNR and CDR2 is FQNEAQ (reference sequence). V lost 5 bases to trimming and J lost 2 bases; unmatched junction nucleotides: 7. The CDR3 covers 15 residues.

This clone has at least ten counts. The rearrangement links TRBV2 to TRBJ1-5, with TRBD1 matching over 9 bases. The trim removed 6 bases at V and 5 bases at J, leaving 8 bases unmatched. The CDR3 is made up of 15 amino acids. Germline V CDR1 and CDR2: SNHLY, FYNNEI. The CDR3 DNA reads as TGTGCCAGCAGGCCGGGACAGGGAAGGGATCAGCCCCAGCATTTT. It translates to CASRPGQGRDQPQHF.

V gene TRBV11-1 combines with J gene TRBJ1-1; 7 bases line up with TRBD1. Germline V lookup: CDR1 SGHAT, CDR2 FQDESV (reference sequence). The CDR3 totals 19 residues. The J segment lost 3 bases and the V segment lost 5 bases, leaving 21 bases of the junction unmatched. This CDR3 reads CASSSWDSGLVSVDTEAFF. CDR3 nucleotides: TGTGCCAGCAGCAGCTGGGACAGTGGTCTGGTCTCCGTCGACACTGAAGCTTTCTTT. The full variable domain, its missing parts supplied by reference TRBV11-1 and TRBJ1-1, is EAEVAQSPRYKITEKSQAVAFWCDPISGHATLYWYRQILGQGPELLVQFQDESVVDDSQLPKDRFSAERLKGVDSTLKIQPAELGDSAMYLCASSSWDSGLVSVDTEAFFGQGTRLTVV.

This clone was recorded only once. The chain has TRBV2 and TRBJ1-6; TRBD1 matches at 8 bases. The CDR3 has 16 residues. Germline assignment: CDR1 SNHLY and CDR2 FYNNEI. V dropped 5 bases and J dropped 0; count of bases not matched to a gene: 3. In nucleotides, the CDR3 is TGTGCCAGCAGTTACAGGGGGAACTCCTATAATTCACCCCTCCACTTT. Amino acid sequence: CASSYRGNSYNSPLHF.

The gene calls are TRBV6-6 and TRBJ2-7, with D perhaps TRBD2 (6 bases). Trimming took off 2 bases at V and 7 bases at J, with 9 bases between the two ends. Germline V gene sequence: CDR1 MNHNY, CDR2 SVGAGI (reference sequence). The CDR3 contains 12 residues. For the CDR3, the DNA is TGTGCCAGCAGTTACGGCGGACTAGAGCAGTACTTC. This encodes CASSYGGLEQYF.